This T cell receptor (beta chain) is from a study of blood T cell repertoires in COVID-19. Whole-study context: Samples came from the United States, Italy and Spain, spanning acute and convalescent COVID-19. T cells, B-cell-depleted T cells, or PBMCs supplied cDNA or gDNA.

In this sample, this clone turned up a few times. Trimming removed 0 bases at V and 6 bases at J, with 9 bases between. CDR3 length: 13 amino acids. Germline V lookup: CDR1 SGHRS, CDR2 YFSETQ. In the authors' workflow: The authors estimated nucleated cell counts from reference gene primer amplification. Profiled with immunoSEQ multiplex PCR; TCRdb holds only in-frame clones, not every one. The DNA gave D and trimming, while V, J and clone size come from that table. Here the sample spans about 20,000 clones, about 91% being singletons. The sequence was obtained from a man aged 65 to 85 with active COVID-19. Material: peripheral blood. The rearrangement uses TRBV5-1 and TRBJ1-2, with D possibly being TRBD1 (5 bases). CDR3 DNA: TGCGCCAGCAGCTTGGCCGGGGGGGATGGCTACACCTTC. It yields the protein CASSLAGGDGYTF.